Sequencing of this T cell receptor beta chain was carried out in a study of Tregs in tolerant kidney transplant recipients. Study-wide points: No direct test of biological reproducibility was done here. Tregs expanded with activated donor B cells seemed most donor-specific. Validation in larger populations is needed because few patients were studied.

Unstimulated regulatory T cells (CD4+CD25+CD127-), CD4+CD25- non-regulatory cells, CD4 and CD8 cells were FACS-sorted from thawed PBMCs. V dropped 1 base and J dropped 3 bases, with 13 bases sitting between them. The CDR3 runs to 15 residues. Per germline, CDR1 SGHRS and CDR2 YFSETQ. Some clones are missing from TCRdb's copy, which holds only in-frame ones; the method was immunoSEQ multiplex PCR. The sample records 120,000 or so clones, around nine tenths being singletons. As regards this clone: As yet, its antigen is unknown.

The V and J genes are TRBV5-1 and TRBJ2-5; a weak D match, TRBD1 (5 bases). This clonotype originated in a human donor in good health. The sequenced sample was CD4+ T cells from blood. The CDR3 sequence: CASSLRGATEETQYF. CDR3 in DNA: TGCGCCAGCAGCTTGAGGGGCGCAACTGAAGAGACCCAGTACTTC.